The next 17 T cell receptor beta chains were all read from a single sample in a study of response to subunit inactivated influenza vaccine. TCRdb re-derived calls from the RT-PCR reads in MiXCR, one entry per CDR3 protein. The data contain approximately 500,000 distinct CDR3 sequences, 14% of them seen just once; the ten biggest clones take up around 10%. The sequencing here drew on PBMCs from blood, taken 11 to 12 days after vaccination. These receptors were taken from a man in his forties or fifties who received an inactivated influenza vaccine.

This clonotype has just a few counts. The chain joins TRBV3-1 to TRBJ2-7; tentatively, D is TRBD1 (6 bases). From germline, CDR1 is LGHDT and CDR2 YNNKEL (reference sequence). The CDR3 consists of 13 residues. V lost 4 bases and J lost 6, with 13 bases in between. For the CDR3, the DNA is TGTGCCAGCAGCCGGAACAGGGCCGCCGAGCAGTACTTC. Protein: CASSRNRAAEQYF.

The V call is TRBV6-1, the J call TRBJ1-2, with a possible D match to TRBD1 (5 bases). V lost 6 bases and J lost 4, with 15 bases in between. There are 14 residues in the CDR3. Per the germline V gene, CDR1 is MNHNS and CDR2 is SASEGT. The CDR3 DNA sequence: TGTGCCAGCAGACCCGGGACGGGAACCTATGGCTACACCTTC. Residues: CASRPGTGTYGYTF.

V is TRBV19 and J is TRBJ1-5, with 7 bases fitting TRBD1. Trimming cost V 2 bases and J 0 bases; bases outside gene matches: 10. This CDR3 is built from 18 residues. Per the germline V gene, CDR1 is LNHDA and CDR2 is SQIVND (reference sequence). CDR3 protein: CASSIRGQTLYSNQPQHF. CDR3 bases: TGTGCCAGTAGTATAAGGGGGCAGACCCTATATAGCAATCAGCCCCAGCATTTT.

This clonotype was counted a few times. The chain combines TRBV6-2 or TRBV6-3 with TRBJ2-2, with 14 bases that match TRBD2. Germline lookup yields CDR1 MNHEY and CDR2 SVGEGT. V gave up 6 bases and J gave up 7 bases; unmatched junction bases: 10. This CDR3 contains 17 residues. The CDR3 protein is CASSKTSGRALFGELFF. The CDR3 coding sequence is TGTGCCAGCAGCAAGACTAGCGGGAGGGCCTTATTCGGGGAGCTGTTTTTT.

This clonotype has only a few counts. V is TRBV6-2 or TRBV6-3 and J is TRBJ1-5, with 7 bases aligning to TRBD1. J lost 5 bases, V lost 7 bases, and 11 bases had no gene match. Germline loops: CDR1 MNHEY, CDR2 SVGEGT. The CDR3 runs 15 residues. In nucleotides, the CDR3 is TGTGCCAGCACCCATGACAGGGTCGGATATCAGCCCCAGCATTTT. Protein: CASTHDRVGYQPQHF.

The V gene is TRBV15, the J gene TRBJ1-2; D unclear. The CDR3 length is 13 residues. Germline CDR1 is LNHNV and CDR2 is YYDKDF (reference sequence). Trimming shortened V by 7 bases and J by 4 bases, and 13 bases separated the two germline ends. The CDR3 DNA reads as TGTGCCACCATCCGGGTACTAGGCTATGGCTACACCTTC. It is translated as CATIRVLGYGYTF.

This clonotype has a handful of counts. The J gene is TRBJ2-1, the V gene TRBV3-1, with a weak D call TRBD1 (6 bases). Germline V lookup: CDR1 LGHDT, CDR2 YNNKEL (reference sequence). Trimming pared 5 bases from V and 0 bases from J, leaving 14 bases between. The CDR3 length is 16 residues. The CDR3 DNA follows: TGTGCCAGCAGCTTGGGGACACCTACCTCCTACAATGAGCAGTTCTTC. Its protein product is CASSLGTPTSYNEQFF.

This clonotype was picked up a small number of times. The V call is TRBV20-1, the J call TRBJ2-7; 11 bases are a match to TRBD2. Germline assignment: CDR1 DFQATT and CDR2 SNEGSKA (reference sequence). The length of the CDR3 is 14 residues. J gave up 9 bases and V 2 bases, and 9 bases lay outside the gene matches. The CDR3 bases are TGCAGTGCTAGACTAGCGGGGGGCCCACCCGGGCAGTACTTC. As protein: CSARLAGGPPGQYF.

Ten or more counts support this clonotype. This chain connects TRBV5-1 to TRBJ2-3; no clear D gene. V shed 2 bases and J shed 2 bases, with 9 bases lying between them. This CDR3 has 14 residues. CDR1 is SGHRS, CDR2 YFSETQ, per germline. The CDR3 DNA sequence: TGCGCCAGCAGCTTTTTTGGGGACACAGATACGCAGTATTTT. Encoded protein: CASSFFGDTDTQYF.

This clonotype appeared many times. J is TRBJ2-2 and V is TRBV20-1, with D perhaps TRBD2 (6 bases). Deletions cut 0 bases from V and 6 bases from J, with 11 bases between. The germline V gene has CDR1 DFQATT and CDR2 SNEGSKA (reference sequence). This CDR3 comprises 14 residues. The CDR3 DNA sequence: TGCAGTGCTAGAGATCTGCGGGAAGCCGGGGAGCTGTTTTTT. This codes for CSARDLREAGELFF.

Written as DNA, the CDR3 is TGTGCCAGCAGCTTGTCGCCCGGGACAGGGGCCAGCGGCTACACCTTC. It yields the protein CASSLSPGTGASGYTF. The V and J genes are TRBV7-9 and TRBJ1-2; 10 nucleotides match TRBD1. V trimming: 3 bases; J trimming: 8 bases; junction bases outside the gene matches: 12. CDR3 length equals 16 residues. The germline V gene encodes CDR1 SEHNR and CDR2 FQNEAQ (reference sequence).

This clonotype was counted between two and nine times. V and J are TRBV7-2 and TRBJ1-3; no firm D call. The CDR3 loop spans 15 amino acids. Germline-derived CDR1 and CDR2 are SGHTA and FQGNSA. V was trimmed by 1 base and J by 4 bases, leaving 11 bases between them. CDR3 amino acids: CASSLEGTLGNTIYF. The CDR3 DNA is TGTGCCAGCAGCTTAGAGGGTACCTTAGGAAACACCATATATTTT.

This clonotype appeared many times. The CDR3, as DNA: TGCGCCAGCAGCCACCCTTCCGAGGGCCCAGGCAACGAGCAGTACTTC. Translation gives CASSHPSEGPGNEQYF. The chain combines TRBV4-1 with TRBJ2-7, with TRBD2 as a possible D gene (5 bases). The germline V gene has CDR1 MGHRA and CDR2 YSYEKL. Trimming stripped 3 bases from V and 5 bases from J, with 20 bases between. The length of the CDR3 is 16 residues.

The chain carries TRBV12-3 or TRBV12-4 and TRBJ2-4, with D perhaps matching TRBD1 (5 bases). V was clipped by 8 bases and J by 5 bases, with 16 bases between them. This CDR3 has 14 amino acids. CDR3 sequence (DNA): TGTGCCAGCGGTACCCGACAGTGGGAAAACATTCAGTACTTC. This sequence encodes CASGTRQWENIQYF.

As for this clonotype: A single base separates this from a much larger clone, so it may be a read error. CDR3 bases: TGTGCCAGCAACTCAGCAGGGGGGACTGGATACACCATATATTTT. It translates to CASNSAGGTGYTIYF. This chain connects TRBV12-3 or TRBV12-4 to TRBJ1-3; TRBD1 agrees at 7 bases. This CDR3 comprises 15 residues.

This clonotype showed up just a few times. The chain employs TRBV7-3 and TRBJ2-1; D possibly corresponds to TRBD2 (5 bases). Germline lookup yields CDR1 SGHTA and CDR2 FQGTGA. Trimming pared 2 bases from V and 5 bases from J, leaving 13 bases between. CDR3 length equals 15 residues. CDR3 protein: CASSLLSSVDNEQFF. CDR3 DNA sequence: TGTGCCAGCAGCTTATTGAGTAGCGTGGACAATGAGCAGTTCTTC.

The rearrangement uses TRBV7-2 and TRBJ2-7, with a possible D match to TRBD1 (5 bases). The CDR3 loop spans 14 amino acids. Trimming stripped 1 base from V and 3 bases from J, with 10 bases between. Germline CDR1 SGHTA, CDR2 FQGNSA. The CDR3 nucleotides are TGTGCCAGCAGCTTAGGCCCAAGGGGCTACGAGCAGTACTTC. Amino acid sequence: CASSLGPRGYEQYF.